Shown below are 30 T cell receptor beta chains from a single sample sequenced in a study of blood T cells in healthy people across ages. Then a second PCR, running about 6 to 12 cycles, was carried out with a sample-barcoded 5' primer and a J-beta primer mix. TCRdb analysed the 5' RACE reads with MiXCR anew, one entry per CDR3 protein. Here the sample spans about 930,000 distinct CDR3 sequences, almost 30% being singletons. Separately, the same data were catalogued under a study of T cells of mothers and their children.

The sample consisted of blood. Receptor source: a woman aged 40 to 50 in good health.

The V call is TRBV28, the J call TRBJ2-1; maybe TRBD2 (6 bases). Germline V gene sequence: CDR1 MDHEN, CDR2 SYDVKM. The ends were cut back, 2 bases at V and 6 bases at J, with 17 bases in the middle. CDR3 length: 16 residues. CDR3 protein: CASSLEAGIRGNEQFF. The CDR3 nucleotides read TGTGCCAGCAGTTTAGAGGCGGGAATTAGGGGCAATGAGCAGTTCTTC.

In nucleotides, the CDR3 is TGTGCCAGCAGCTTAGTGGGGGGCGTTGAAAAACTGTTTTTT. Protein sequence: CASSLVGGVEKLFF. This chain connects TRBV11-2 to TRBJ1-4; D perhaps matches TRBD1 (6 bases). Trimming removed 1 base from V and 7 bases from J, with 10 bases in between. Germline lookup yields CDR1 SGHAT and CDR2 FQNNGV. The CDR3 has 14 amino acids.

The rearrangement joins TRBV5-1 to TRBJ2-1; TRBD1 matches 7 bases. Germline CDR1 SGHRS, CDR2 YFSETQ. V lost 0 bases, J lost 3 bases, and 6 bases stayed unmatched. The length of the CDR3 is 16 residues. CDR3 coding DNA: TGCGCCAGCAGCTTGGAGGGGGCCAGGAACTACAATGAGCAGTTCTTC. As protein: CASSLEGARNYNEQFF.

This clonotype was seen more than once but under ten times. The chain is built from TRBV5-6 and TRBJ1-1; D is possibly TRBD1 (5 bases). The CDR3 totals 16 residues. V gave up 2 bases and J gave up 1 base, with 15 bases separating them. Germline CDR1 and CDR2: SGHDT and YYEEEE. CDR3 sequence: CASSFWGTEPNTEAFF. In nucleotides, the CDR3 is TGTGCCAGCAGCTTCTGGGGCACCGAACCGAACACTGAAGCTTTCTTT.

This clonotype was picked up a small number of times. The DNA of the CDR3 is TGTGCCAGCAGTTACTCGAGAGGTCGACCGGCGGGGACGGGAGATACGCAGTATTTT. This encodes CASSYSRGRPAGTGDTQYF. V and J are TRBV6-5 and TRBJ2-3; D perhaps matches TRBD2 (6 bases). CDR1 and CDR2 from the germline V gene are MNHEY and SVGAGI. The CDR3 sequence is 19 residues long. V was clipped by 0 bases and J by 5 bases, with 24 bases between them.

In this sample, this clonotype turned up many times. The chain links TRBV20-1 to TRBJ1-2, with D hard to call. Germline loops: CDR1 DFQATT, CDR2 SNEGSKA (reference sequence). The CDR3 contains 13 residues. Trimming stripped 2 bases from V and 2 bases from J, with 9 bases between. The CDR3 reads CSARRQTNYGYTF. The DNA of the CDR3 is TGCAGTGCTAGACGGCAGACCAACTATGGCTACACCTTC.

The CDR3 reads CASSPRGSSGNTIYF. The CDR3 DNA sequence: TGTGCCAGCAGCCCCCGGGGGAGCTCTGGAAACACCATATATTTT. The chain couples TRBV2 to TRBJ1-3, with D perhaps TRBD1 (5 bases). Germline loops: CDR1 SNHLY, CDR2 FYNNEI. This CDR3 contains 15 residues. V lost 6 bases, J lost 0 bases, and 12 bases lay in between.

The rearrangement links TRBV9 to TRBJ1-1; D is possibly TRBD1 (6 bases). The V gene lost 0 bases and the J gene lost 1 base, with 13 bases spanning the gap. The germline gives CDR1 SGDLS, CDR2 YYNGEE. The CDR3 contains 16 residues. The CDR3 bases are TGTGCCAGCAGCGTAGCACGGGGGCTAGGGAACACTGAAGCTTTCTTT. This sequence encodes CASSVARGLGNTEAFF.

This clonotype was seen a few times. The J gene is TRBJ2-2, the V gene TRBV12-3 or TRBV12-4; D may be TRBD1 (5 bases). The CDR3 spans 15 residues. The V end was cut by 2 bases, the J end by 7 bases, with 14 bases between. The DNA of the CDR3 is TGTGCCAGCAGTTTACAGGGTACCCGCGGCGGGGAGCTGTTTTTT. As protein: CASSLQGTRGGELFF.

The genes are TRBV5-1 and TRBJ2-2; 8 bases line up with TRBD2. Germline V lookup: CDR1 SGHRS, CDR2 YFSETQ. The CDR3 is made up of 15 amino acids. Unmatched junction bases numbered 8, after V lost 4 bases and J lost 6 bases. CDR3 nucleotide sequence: TGCGCCAGCAGCATCCCGGGAGGGATGGCCGGGGAGCTGTTTTTT. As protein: CASSIPGGMAGELFF.

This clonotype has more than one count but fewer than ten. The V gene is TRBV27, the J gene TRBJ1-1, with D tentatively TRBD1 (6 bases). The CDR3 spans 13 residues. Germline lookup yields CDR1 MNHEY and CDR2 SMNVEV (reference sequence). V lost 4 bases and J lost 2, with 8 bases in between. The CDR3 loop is CASSWGHNTEAFF. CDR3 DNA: TGTGCCAGCAGTTGGGGGCATAACACTGAAGCTTTCTTT.

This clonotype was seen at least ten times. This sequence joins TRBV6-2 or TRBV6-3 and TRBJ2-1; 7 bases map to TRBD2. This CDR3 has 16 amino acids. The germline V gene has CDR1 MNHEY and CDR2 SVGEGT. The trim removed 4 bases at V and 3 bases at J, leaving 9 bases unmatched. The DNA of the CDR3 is TGTGCCAGCAGTTTCTTTACCCTAGCGGTCTACAATGAGCAGTTCTTC. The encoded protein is CASSFFTLAVYNEQFF.

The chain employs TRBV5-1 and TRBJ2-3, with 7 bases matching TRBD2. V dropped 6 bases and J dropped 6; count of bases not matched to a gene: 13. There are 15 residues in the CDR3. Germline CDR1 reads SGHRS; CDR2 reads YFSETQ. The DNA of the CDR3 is TGCGCCAGCAACCCAAGCGGGAATCAAGCTGATACGCAGTATTTT. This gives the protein CASNPSGNQADTQYF. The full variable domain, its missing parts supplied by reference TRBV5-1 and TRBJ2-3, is KAGVTQTPRYLIKTRGQQVTLSCSPISGHRSVSWYQQTPGQGLQFLFEYFSETQRNKGNFPGRFSGRQFSNSRSEMNVSTLELGDSALYLCASNPSGNQADTQYFGPGTRLTVL.

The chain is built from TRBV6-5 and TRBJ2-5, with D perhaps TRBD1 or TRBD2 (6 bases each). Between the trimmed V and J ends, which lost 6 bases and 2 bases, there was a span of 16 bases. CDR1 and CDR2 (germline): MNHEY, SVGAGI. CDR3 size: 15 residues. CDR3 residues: CASSPGAARQETQYF. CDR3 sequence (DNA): TGTGCCAGCAGCCCGGGGGCAGCAAGGCAAGAGACCCAGTACTTC.

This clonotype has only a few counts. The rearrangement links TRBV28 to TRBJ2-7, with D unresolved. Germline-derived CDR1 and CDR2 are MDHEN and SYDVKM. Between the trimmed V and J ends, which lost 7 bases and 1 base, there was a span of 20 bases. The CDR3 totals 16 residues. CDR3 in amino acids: CASTLGQTPGSYEQYF. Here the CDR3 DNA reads TGTGCCAGCACCTTAGGGCAGACCCCCGGATCCTACGAGCAGTACTTC.

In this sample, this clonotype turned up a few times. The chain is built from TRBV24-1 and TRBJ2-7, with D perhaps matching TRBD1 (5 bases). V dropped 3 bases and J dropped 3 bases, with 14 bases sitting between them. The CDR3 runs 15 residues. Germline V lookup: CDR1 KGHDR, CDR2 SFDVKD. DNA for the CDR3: TGTGCCACCAGTGATGCCCCGAAGGGGTGCTACGAGCAGTACTTC. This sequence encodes CATSDAPKGCYEQYF.

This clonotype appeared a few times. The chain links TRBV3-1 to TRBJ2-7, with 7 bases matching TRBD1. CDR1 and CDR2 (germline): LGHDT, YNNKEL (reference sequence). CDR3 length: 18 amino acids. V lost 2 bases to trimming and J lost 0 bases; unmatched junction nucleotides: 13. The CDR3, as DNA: TGTGCCAGCAGCCAAAGCCCTCTCCTCCGGGACAGCTCCTACGAGCAGTACTTC. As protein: CASSQSPLLRDSSYEQYF.

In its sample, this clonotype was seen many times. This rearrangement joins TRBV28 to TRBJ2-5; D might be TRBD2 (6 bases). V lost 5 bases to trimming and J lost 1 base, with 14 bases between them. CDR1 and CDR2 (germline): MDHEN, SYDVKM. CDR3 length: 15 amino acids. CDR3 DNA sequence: TGTGCCAGCAGTCCCCGACTAGGGCTCCAAGAGACCCAGTACTTC. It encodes CASSPRLGLQETQYF.

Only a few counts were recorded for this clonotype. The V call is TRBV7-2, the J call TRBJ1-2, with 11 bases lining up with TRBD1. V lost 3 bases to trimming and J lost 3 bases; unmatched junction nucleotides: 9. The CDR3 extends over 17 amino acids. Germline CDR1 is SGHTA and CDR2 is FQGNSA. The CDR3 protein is CASSFPGTGGLDYGYTF. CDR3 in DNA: TGTGCCAGCAGCTTCCCCGGGACAGGGGGGCTTGACTATGGCTACACCTTC.

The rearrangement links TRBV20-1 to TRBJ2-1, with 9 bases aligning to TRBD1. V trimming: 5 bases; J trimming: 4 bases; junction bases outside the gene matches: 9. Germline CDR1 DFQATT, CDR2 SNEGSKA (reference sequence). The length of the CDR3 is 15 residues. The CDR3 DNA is TGCAGTGCTGATGGACGGGACAGGGCTTACAATGAGCAGTTCTTC. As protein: CSADGRDRAYNEQFF.

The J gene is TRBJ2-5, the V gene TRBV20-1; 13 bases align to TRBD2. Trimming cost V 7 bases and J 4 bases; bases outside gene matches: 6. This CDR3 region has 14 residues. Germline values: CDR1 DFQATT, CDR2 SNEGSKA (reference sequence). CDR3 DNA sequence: TGCAGTGTTAGGACTAGCGGGGGCGCAGAGACCCAGTACTTC. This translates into CSVRTSGGAETQYF.

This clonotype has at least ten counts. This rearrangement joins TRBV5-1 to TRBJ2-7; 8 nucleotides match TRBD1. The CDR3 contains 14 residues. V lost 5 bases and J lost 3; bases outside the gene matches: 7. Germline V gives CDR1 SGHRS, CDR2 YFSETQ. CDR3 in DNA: TGCGCCAGCAGTTCGGACAGGGACGGCTACGAGCAGTACTTC. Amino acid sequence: CASSSDRDGYEQYF. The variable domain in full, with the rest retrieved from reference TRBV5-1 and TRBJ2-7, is KAGVTQTPRYLIKTRGQQVTLSCSPISGHRSVSWYQQTPGQGLQFLFEYFSETQRNKGNFPGRFSGRQFSNSRSEMNVSTLELGDSALYLCASSSDRDGYEQYFGPGTRLTVT.

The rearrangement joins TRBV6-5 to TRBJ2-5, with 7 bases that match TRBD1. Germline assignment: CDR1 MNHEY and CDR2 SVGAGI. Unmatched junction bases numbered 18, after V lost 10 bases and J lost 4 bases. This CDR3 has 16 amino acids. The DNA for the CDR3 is TGTGCCACCAAGAGGTCTAGGGGGCGGCTAGGAGAGACCCAGTACTTC. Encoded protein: CATKRSRGRLGETQYF.

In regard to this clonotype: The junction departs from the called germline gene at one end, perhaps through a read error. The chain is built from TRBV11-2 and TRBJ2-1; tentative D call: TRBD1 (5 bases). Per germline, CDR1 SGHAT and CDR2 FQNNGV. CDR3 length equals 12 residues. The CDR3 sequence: CASRTETYEQFF. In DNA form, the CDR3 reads TGTGCCAGCAGGACAGAAACCTACGAGCAGTTCTTT.

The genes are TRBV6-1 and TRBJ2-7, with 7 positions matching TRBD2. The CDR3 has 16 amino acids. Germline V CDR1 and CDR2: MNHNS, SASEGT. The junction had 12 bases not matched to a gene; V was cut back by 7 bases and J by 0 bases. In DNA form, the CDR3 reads TGTGCCAGCAAGGAAGGGATAGCGGGTCGCTCCTACGAGCAGTACTTC. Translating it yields CASKEGIAGRSYEQYF.

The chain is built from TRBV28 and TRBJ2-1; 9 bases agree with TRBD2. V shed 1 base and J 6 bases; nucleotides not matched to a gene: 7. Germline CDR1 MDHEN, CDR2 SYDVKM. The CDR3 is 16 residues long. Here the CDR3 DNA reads TGTGCCAGCAGTTTATTCGGGCGGGGGGGCCTCAATGAGCAGTTCTTC. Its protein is CASSLFGRGGLNEQFF. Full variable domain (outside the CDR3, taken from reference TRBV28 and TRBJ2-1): DVKVTQSSRYLVKRTGEKVFLECVQDMDHENMFWYRQDPGLGLRLIYFSYDVKMKEKGDIPEGYSVSREKKERFSLILESASTNQTSMYLCASSLFGRGGLNEQFFGPGTRLTVL.

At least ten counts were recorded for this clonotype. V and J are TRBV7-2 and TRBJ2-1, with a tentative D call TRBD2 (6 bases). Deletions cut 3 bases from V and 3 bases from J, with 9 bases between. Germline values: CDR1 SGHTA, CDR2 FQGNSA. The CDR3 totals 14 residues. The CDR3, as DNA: TGTGCCAGCAGCTTCCTAGCGAACTACAATGAGCAGTTCTTC. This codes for CASSFLANYNEQFF. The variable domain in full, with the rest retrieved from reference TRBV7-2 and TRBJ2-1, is GAGVSQSPSNKVTEKGKDVELRCDPISGHTALYWYRQSLGQGLEFLIYFQGNSAPDKSGLPSDRFSAERTGGSVSTLTIQRTQQEDSAVYLCASSFLANYNEQFFGPGTRLTVL.

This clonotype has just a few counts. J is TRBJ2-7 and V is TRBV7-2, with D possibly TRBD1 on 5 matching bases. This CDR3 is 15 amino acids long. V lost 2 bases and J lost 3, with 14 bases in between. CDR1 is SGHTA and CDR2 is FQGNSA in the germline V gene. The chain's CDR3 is CASSLWGSENYEQYF. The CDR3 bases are TGTGCCAGCAGCTTATGGGGCAGCGAGAACTACGAGCAGTACTTC.

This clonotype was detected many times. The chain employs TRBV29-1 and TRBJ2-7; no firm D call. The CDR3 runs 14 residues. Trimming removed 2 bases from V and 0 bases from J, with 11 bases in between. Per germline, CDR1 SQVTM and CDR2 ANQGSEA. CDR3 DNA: TGCAGCGTTGAAAATAGCTTCAACTCCTACGAGCAGTACTTC. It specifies CSVENSFNSYEQYF.

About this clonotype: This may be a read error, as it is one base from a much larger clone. CDR3 in DNA: TGTGCCCGCAGTGTAAGGGGAGGAGAAAAACTGTTTTTT. Translated: CARSVRGGEKLFF. This chain links TRBV12-3 or TRBV12-4 with TRBJ1-4, with D perhaps TRBD1 (5 bases). There are 13 residues in the CDR3.